A selection of T cell receptor beta chains follows, all from one sample in a study of shared clonotypes between healthy human individuals. Only in-frame clones appear in the TCRdb table, and some are missing; sequencing was by immunoSEQ multiplex PCR. The profile shows some 2 million clones, about 95% of them singletons. The sample taken for sequencing was naive CD8+ T cells sorted from blood. These receptors were taken from a man in his late teens or twenties in good health. The CDR3 runs from the conserved cysteine through the conserved F or W. Fields, in order: J gene, V gene, CDR3 protein.

TRBJ1-5,TRBV6-1,CASSELYSNQPQHF
TRBJ1-1,TRBV29-1,CSVEGGPNTEAFF
TRBJ2-5,TRBV13,CASSSMTGAGETQYF
TRBJ2-2,TRBV19,CASSIITSGSRTGELFF
TRBJ2-5,TRBV6-5,CASTEGGAEETQYF
TRBJ2-2,TRBV11-2,CASSLQGRFLRTGELFF
TRBJ1-1,TRBV11-2,CASSLYEFANTEAFF
TRBJ2-7,TRBV10-3,CAISESHDSQLEQYF
TRBJ1-5,TRBV15,CATSRVREVNQPQHF
TRBJ2-7,TRBV27,CASSLWSGHEQYF
TRBJ2-2,TRBV4-1,CASSHGLEGGGELFF
TRBJ1-1,TRBV9,CASSVASSPNTEAFF
TRBJ1-2,TRBV11-2,CASSSPGDVYGYTF
TRBJ1-2,TRBV28,CASSWTGLSYGYTF
TRBJ2-1,TRBV10-2,CASRQFSGPPYNEQFF
TRBJ2-2,TRBV30,CAWGAGTGELFF
TRBJ1-5,TRBV21-1,CASSIGYSNQPQHF
TRBJ1-1,TRBV7-9,CASSLVLQLNTEAFF
TRBJ1-2,TRBV5-4,CASSTGGPYGYTF
TRBJ2-7,TRBV7-3,CASSVLAGKAYEQYF
TRBJ1-1,TRBV11-2,CASSTKMNTEAFF
TRBJ1-5,TRBV27,CASSARDPGTPQHF
TRBJ2-7,TRBV10-2,CASSEGTGGTTEQYF
TRBJ1-1,TRBV7-9,CASSLALMDTEAFF
TRBJ1-2,TRBV30,CAWSVQGGIGYTF
TRBJ1-1,TRBV9,CASSVGALNTEAFF
TRBJ2-7,TRBV6-7,CASSFREHPIYEQYF
TRBJ2-3,TRBV10-3,CAISNRLAGDADTQYF
TRBJ1-1,TRBV5-6,CASSSQNLNTEAFF
TRBJ2-3,TRBV27,CASNEGLADTQYF
TRBJ2-4,TRBV27,CASSLSRYPENIQYF